Included here is one T cell receptor (beta chain) sequence, with context. The target antigen is unknown. The source of the sample is a study of CXCR3-negative and CXCR3-positive naive CD8 T cells. Study findings and constraints: Compared with CXCR3-negative naive cells, CXCR3-positive naive cells showed more hydrophobic TRB CDR3s. CXCR3-negative and CXCR3-positive naive cells shared comparable TRBV-TRBJ usage, but memory cells did not.

Germline V gene lookup returns CDR1 SQVTM and CDR2 ANQGSEA. The length of the CDR3 is 13 residues. Phenotypically, naive CD8+ T cells corresponded to CD45RO-CCR7+CD27+CD95-. The libraries of TRB cDNA were prepared using 5' RACE with UMI labels. TCRdb re-called the 5' RACE reads and catalogs CDR3 proteins one per entry, DNA excluded. This table lists 50,000 or so distinct CDR3 sequences. This TCR was recovered from a human donor in good health. Some clones in this sample may be carry-over from other donors' samples. This chain joins TRBV29-1 and TRBJ2-3; TCRdb names TRBD2, which stays unverified in the absence of DNA. Sequencing input: naive CXCR3+ CD8+ T cells from blood. Subset here: CD45RO-CCR7+CD27+CD95- naive CD8+ T cells expressing CXCR3 (TNR3+). CDR3 in amino acids: CSDWTSGKDTQYF.